The 29 T cell receptor beta chains in this list originate from one sample, sequenced in a study of identical twins. TCRdb reprocessed the 5' RACE reads with MiXCR, giving one entry per CDR3 protein. Of more than 600,000 distinct CDR3 sequences in the sample, about 20% were seen once. The data were also submitted as part of a second study, on T cells expressing NK-cell markers.

Sequencing was performed on PBMCs. These receptors were taken from a woman aged 18-29 years in good health.

This clonotype was detected a few times. V gene TRBV10-3 combines with J gene TRBJ2-6; D is possibly TRBD2 (5 bases). V was cut by 2 bases and J by 1 base, with 6 bases left in between. The CDR3 extends over 15 amino acids. CDR1 is ENHRY, CDR2 SYGVKD, per germline. The CDR3 DNA reads TGTGCCATCAGTGAGGGGGAGTCTGGGGCCAACGTCCTGACTTTC. Translated, it gives CAISEGESGANVLTF.

This clonotype was counted only a few times. The V call is TRBV6-1, the J call TRBJ2-7; D possibly corresponds to TRBD1 (6 bases). The CDR3 runs to 14 residues. V was shortened by 5 bases and J by 4 bases, with 15 bases between the two germline ends. Germline lookup yields CDR1 MNHNS and CDR2 SASEGT. CDR3 bases: TGTGCCAGCAGTAAAGGACAGCCTTTTTACGAGCAGTACTTC. This translates into CASSKGQPFYEQYF.

This clonotype was counted at least ten times. The chain carries TRBV12-3 or TRBV12-4 and TRBJ2-3; 9 positions match TRBD1. V lost 3 bases to trimming and J lost 2 bases; unmatched junction nucleotides: 3. This CDR3 contains 15 residues. CDR3: CASSLGTGLTDTQYF. The CDR3 DNA sequence: TGTGCCAGCAGTTTGGGGACAGGGCTCACAGATACGCAGTATTTT.

This clonotype turned up a few times. For the CDR3, the DNA is TGTGCCGCCATGGAGGGGATTAATCAGCCCCAGCATTTT. Residues: CAAMEGINQPQHF. The chain is built from TRBV6-1 and TRBJ1-5, with D possibly matching TRBD1 (5 bases). Trimming removed 11 bases at V and 4 bases at J, with 15 bases between. The CDR3 has 13 residues. Per germline, CDR1 MNHNS and CDR2 SASEGT.

This clonotype was seen a few times. The chain combines TRBV12-3 or TRBV12-4 with TRBJ2-3, with D hard to call. Deletions cut 3 bases from V and 1 base from J, with 11 bases between. There are 15 residues in the CDR3. CDR3 sequence reads: CASSFFGGGTDTQYF. The DNA for the CDR3 is TGTGCCAGCAGTTTTTTCGGCGGCGGCACAGATACGCAGTATTTT.

CDR3 sequence reads: CASSEIGLAKNIQYF. The CDR3 DNA is TGTGCCAGCAGTGAAATTGGCCTAGCTAAAAACATTCAGTACTTC. This rearrangement joins TRBV6-1 to TRBJ2-4; D perhaps matches TRBD2 (5 bases). The germline V and J ends were trimmed by 2 bases and 4 bases, with 12 bases remaining between them. Germline V gene lookup returns CDR1 MNHNS and CDR2 SASEGT. This CDR3 region has 15 residues.

In its sample, this clonotype was seen a few times. The chain combines TRBV4-2 with TRBJ1-5, with D unclear. Trimming took 5 bases from V and 3 from J, leaving 8 bases between them. The CDR3 totals 13 residues. The V gene's germline CDR1 is LGHNA and CDR2 YNFKEQ. The CDR3 region is CASSEADNQPQHF. CDR3 DNA sequence: TGTGCCAGCAGCGAAGCTGACAATCAGCCCCAGCATTTT.

This clonotype appeared a single time. This chain connects TRBV10-1 to TRBJ2-3; D is unclear. The length of the CDR3 is 14 residues. The germline V gene has CDR1 WNHNN and CDR2 SYGVQD (reference sequence). V lost 3 bases to trimming and J lost 0 bases, with 7 bases between them. The CDR3 DNA sequence: TGCGCCAGCAGTGACGGGTATAGCACAGATACGCAGTATTTT. Its protein product is CASSDGYSTDTQYF.

This clonotype was found many times. The CDR3 DNA reads as TGCAGTGCTAGGTTAAGCACAGATACGCAGTATTTT. Its translation is CSARLSTDTQYF. This rearrangement joins TRBV20-1 to TRBJ2-3, with D uncertain. V lost 3 bases and J lost 0, with 4 bases in between. Germline CDR1 and CDR2: DFQATT and SNEGSKA (reference sequence). CDR3 length: 12 amino acids.

The chain employs TRBV5-1 and TRBJ2-5; D is unclear. Germline-derived CDR1 and CDR2 are SGHRS and YFSETQ. V was cut by 0 bases and J by 4 bases, with 7 bases left in between. This CDR3 region has 13 residues. CDR3 nucleotide sequence: TGCGCCAGCAGCTTGGTGGGTTTAGAGACCCAGTACTTC. Translated: CASSLVGLETQYF.

The gene calls are TRBV19 and TRBJ1-2, with TRBD1 as a possible D gene (6 bases). The germline V gene encodes CDR1 LNHDA and CDR2 SQIVND (reference sequence). V lost 6 bases and J 4 bases, leaving 18 bases between the germline ends. The CDR3 totals 15 residues. The DNA of the CDR3 is TGTGCCAGTAGCCCTTCCCAGGGGTCCCCCTATGGCTACACCTTC. Encoded protein: CASSPSQGSPYGYTF.

This clonotype was seen a handful of times. This sequence joins TRBV30 and TRBJ1-1; no clear D gene. V lost 2 bases, J lost 1 base, and 14 bases lay in between. CDR1 is GTSNPN and CDR2 is SVGIG in the germline V gene (reference sequence). The CDR3 length is 15 residues. CDR3 sequence (DNA): TGTGCCTGGAGTATCCTGACAAGTACGAACACTGAAGCTTTCTTT. Its translation: CAWSILTSTNTEAFF.

The genes are TRBV7-9 and TRBJ2-7; 11 nucleotides match TRBD1. Per germline, CDR1 SEHNR and CDR2 FQNEAQ (reference sequence). The CDR3 length is 17 residues. Trimming took 4 bases from V and 2 from J; bases not matched to a gene: 10. For the CDR3, the DNA is TGTGCCAGCAGCTCAACAGGTCCGGGACAGGGGGCCTACGAGCAGTACTTC. This sequence encodes CASSSTGPGQGAYEQYF.

A few counts support this clonotype. The chain has TRBV6-2 or TRBV6-3 and TRBJ1-1; TRBD1 matches 7 bases. Trimming at V came to 6 bases and at J to 6 bases, leaving 4 bases not matched to a gene. The CDR3 consists of 12 residues. Germline V gene sequence: CDR1 MNHEY, CDR2 SVGEGT. CDR3: CASRTGRAEAFF. The CDR3 DNA reads TGTGCCAGCAGGACAGGGCGTGCTGAAGCTTTCTTT.

The chain recombines TRBV11-3 with TRBJ2-1; 9 nucleotides agree with TRBD1. The CDR3 length is 15 residues. Germline CDR1 SGHNT, CDR2 YENEEA. After removal of 4 bases from V and 6 bases from J, the junction contained 7 bases not matched to a gene. The CDR3 nucleotides read TGTGCCAGCAGCTCCACAGGGGGCGTGACCAATGAGCAGTTCTTC. This encodes CASSSTGGVTNEQFF. Full variable domain (missing parts from reference TRBV11-3 and TRBJ2-1): EAGVVQSPRYKIIEKKQPVAFWCNPISGHNTLYWYLQNLGQGPELLIRYENEEAVDDSQLPKDRFSAERLKGVDSTLKIQPAELGDSAVYLCASSSTGGVTNEQFFGPGTRLTVL.

This clonotype turned up a few times. The genes are TRBV20-1 and TRBJ1-1, with TRBD1 matching over 8 bases. The CDR3 length is 12 residues. Germline V CDR1 and CDR2: DFQATT, SNEGSKA (reference sequence). Trimming took 5 bases from V and 7 from J; bases not matched to a gene: 6. The DNA of the CDR3 is TGCAGTGCTGCGCAGGGGGCAGGTGAAGCTTTCTTT. Its translation is CSAAQGAGEAFF.

This chain joins TRBV20-1 and TRBJ2-3; 11 bases map to TRBD2. This CDR3 contains 15 residues. Trimming at V came to 4 bases and at J to 6 bases, leaving 9 bases not matched to a gene. Germline lookup yields CDR1 DFQATT and CDR2 SNEGSKA (reference sequence). CDR3 sequence reads: CSATQLAGGWDTQYF. CDR3 DNA sequence: TGCAGTGCTACCCAGCTAGCGGGGGGCTGGGATACGCAGTATTTT.

The J gene is TRBJ1-2, the V gene TRBV7-9; D is undetermined. The germline CDR1 and CDR2 sequences are SEHNR and FQNEAQ (reference sequence). The V end lost 0 bases, the J end lost 4 bases, and 12 bases lay between the germline ends. The CDR3 totals 15 residues. The DNA of the CDR3 is TGTGCCAGCAGCTTAGCGGCCGTCGTTTCCTATGGCTACACCTTC. It yields the protein CASSLAAVVSYGYTF.

There are a few counts of this clonotype. The chain has TRBV29-1 and TRBJ1-2; TRBD1 might be the D (6 bases). The CDR3 runs to 13 residues. Trimming removed 8 bases at V and 6 bases at J, with 19 bases between. Germline CDR1 SQVTM, CDR2 ANQGSEA. The CDR3 coding sequence is TGCAGCTCCCAGTCAGGGGTCTTCGATGGCTACACCTTC. This codes for CSSQSGVFDGYTF.

This chain uses TRBV29-1 with TRBJ2-1, with D unresolved. The CDR3 length is 12 residues. Per germline, CDR1 SQVTM and CDR2 ANQGSEA. Trimming stripped 4 bases from V and 5 bases from J, with 9 bases between. The CDR3 bases are TGCAGCGTTGCGAAGGCTGACAATGAGCAGTTCTTC. Translating gives CSVAKADNEQFF.

This clonotype was found many times. The chain has TRBV7-3 and TRBJ2-3, with no clear D. The V gene's germline CDR1 is SGHTA and CDR2 FQGTGA. Trimming pared 0 bases from V and 2 bases from J, leaving 6 bases between. This CDR3 is built from 14 residues. This CDR3 is CASSLTGPTDTQYF. The CDR3 DNA reads TGTGCCAGCAGCTTAACAGGACCCACAGATACGCAGTATTTT.

The CDR3 region is CASVGPTQTQYF. For the CDR3, the DNA is TGTGCTAGTGTGGGACCGACGCAGACCCAGTACTTC. The chain uses TRBV12-5 and TRBJ2-5; D is perhaps TRBD1 or TRBD2 (5 bases each). Germline V CDR1 and CDR2: LGHNT, FRNRAP. Trimming took 7 bases from V and 6 from J, leaving 12 bases between them. The CDR3 sequence is 12 residues long.

This clonotype has more than one count but fewer than ten. The chain employs TRBV20-1 and TRBJ2-3, with 9 bases matching TRBD1. This CDR3 contains 14 residues. Germline V CDR1 and CDR2: DFQATT, SNEGSKA (reference sequence). V lost 5 bases to trimming and J lost 1 base; unmatched junction nucleotides: 4. The CDR3 spells CSAVRDRGTDTQYF. The DNA for the CDR3 is TGCAGTGCTGTCCGGGACAGGGGCACAGATACGCAGTATTTT.

This clonotype has a handful of counts. The CDR3 DNA reads TGCAGTGCTGGCAGGAGACTAGCGGATGGCGAGCAGTTCTTC. The encoded protein is CSAGRRLADGEQFF. This chain connects TRBV20-1 to TRBJ2-1, with 9 bases aligning to TRBD2. CDR3 length: 14 residues. J lost 10 bases, V lost 5 bases, and 12 bases had no gene match. Germline CDR1 is DFQATT and CDR2 is SNEGSKA (reference sequence).

This chain links TRBV7-7 with TRBJ2-7; the D gene could be TRBD1 or TRBD2 (5 bases each). CDR1 SSHAT and CDR2 FNYEAQ come from the germline V gene (reference sequence). Trimming left V 5 bases short and J 0 bases short, with 17 bases between. CDR3 length: 16 residues. The CDR3 loop is CASSTDRDRLSYEQYF. The DNA for the CDR3 is TGTGCCAGCAGCACGGACCGGGACCGCCTCTCCTACGAGCAGTACTTC. Full variable domain (remainder filled in from reference TRBV7-7 and TRBJ2-7): GAGVSQSPRYKVTKRGQDVTLRCDPISSHATLYWYQQALGQGPEFLTYFNYEAQPDKSGLPSDRFSAERPEGSISTLTIQRTEQRDSAMYRCASSTDRDRLSYEQYFGPGTRLTVT.

This clonotype has at least ten counts. The gene calls are TRBV6-6 and TRBJ1-1, with D hard to call. This CDR3 has 13 amino acids. The V end was cut by 7 bases, the J end by 4 bases, with 13 bases between. Germline CDR1 and CDR2: MNHNY and SVGAGI (reference sequence). The CDR3 is CASTRAEGTEAFF. DNA of the CDR3: TGTGCCAGCACCCGAGCGGAGGGCACTGAAGCTTTCTTT.

In its sample, this clonotype was seen once. This sequence joins TRBV2 and TRBJ2-2, with D unclear. CDR3 size: 13 residues. Germline CDR1 and CDR2: SNHLY and FYNNEI. Trimming removed 2 bases at V and 7 bases at J, with 8 bases between. In DNA, the CDR3 is TGTGCCAGCAGTGAACACCGCAGCGGGGAGCTGTTTTTT. Amino acid sequence: CASSEHRSGELFF.

The rearrangement joins TRBV5-1 to TRBJ2-1, with 10 nucleotides matching TRBD2. From germline, CDR1 is SGHRS and CDR2 YFSETQ. This CDR3 region has 15 residues. V was pared by 0 bases and J by 3 bases, with 0 bases of the junction left unmatched. The CDR3 is CASSLASGGYNEQFF. The CDR3 bases are TGCGCCAGCAGCTTGGCTAGCGGGGGCTACAATGAGCAGTTCTTC.

V and J are TRBV4-2 and TRBJ2-5; tentatively, D is TRBD2 (7 bases). The CDR3 runs 16 residues. From germline, CDR1 is LGHNA and CDR2 YNFKEQ. Between the trimmed V and J ends, which lost 5 bases and 3 bases, there was a span of 19 bases. The CDR3 spells CASSTGTTLTEETQYF. CDR3 coding DNA: TGTGCCAGCAGCACAGGGACTACGCTAACTGAAGAGACCCAGTACTTC.